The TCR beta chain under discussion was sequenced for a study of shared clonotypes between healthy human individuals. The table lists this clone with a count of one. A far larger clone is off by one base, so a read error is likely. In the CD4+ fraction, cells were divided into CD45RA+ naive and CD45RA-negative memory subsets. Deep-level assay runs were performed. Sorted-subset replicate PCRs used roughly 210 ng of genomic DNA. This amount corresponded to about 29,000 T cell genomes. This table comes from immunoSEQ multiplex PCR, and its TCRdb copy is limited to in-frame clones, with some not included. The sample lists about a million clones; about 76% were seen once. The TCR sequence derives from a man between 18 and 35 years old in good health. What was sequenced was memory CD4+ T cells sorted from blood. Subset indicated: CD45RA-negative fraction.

The CDR3 coding sequence is TGTGCCAGCAGCCACGGGACAGGGGGCTACGAGCAGTACTTC. It codes for CASSHGTGGYEQYF. The chain has TRBV7-8 and TRBJ2-7, with 11 bases fitting TRBD1. Germline V gives CDR1 SGHVS, CDR2 FQNEAQ. V was pared by 5 bases and J by 3 bases, with 3 bases of the junction left unmatched. The CDR3 spans 14 residues. Variable domain in full (rest from reference TRBV7-8 and TRBJ2-7): GAGVSQSPRYKVAKRGQDVALRCDPISGHVSLFWYQQALGQGPEFLTYFQNEAQLDKSGLPSDRFFAERPEGSVSTLKIQRTQQEDSAVYLCASSHGTGGYEQYFGPGTRLTVT.